The rows below give T cell receptor beta chains drawn from one sample of a study of T cell responses to AZD1222 COVID-19 vaccine. Clones were sequenced by immunoSEQ multiplex PCR, and TCRdb holds only the in-frame ones, with some missing. The sample contains fewer than 150,000 clones, 85% to 90% of which appear only once. The sample in question was peripheral blood, obtained on day 0 of AZD1222 vaccination. The source is an adult in good health. Each CDR3 is given with its conserved first and last residue. Each record gives: clone size, J gene, D gene, V gene, CDR3 protein, CDR3 DNA. A D gene is named only where the DNA matches it firmly. Clone size appears in some rows only: once, few, many, or a class for an expanded clone.

. | TRBJ2-7 | . | TRBV7-2 | CASSQLAYEQYF | TGTGCCAGCAGCCAGCTGGCTTACGAGCAGTACTTC
. | TRBJ2-7 | . | TRBV20-1 | CSARRSYEQYF | TGCAGTGCTCGGAGGTCCTACGAGCAGTACTTC
. | TRBJ1-2 | . | TRBV7-9 | CASSSSVVPQYGYTF | TGTGCCAGCAGTTCTAGCGTAGTTCCTCAATATGGCTACACCTTC
. | TRBJ2-7 | TRBD1 | TRBV28 | CATTGGRNEQYF | TGTGCCACGACAGGGGGTAGAAACGAGCAGTACTTC
. | TRBJ2-3 | TRBD2 | TRBV5-4 | CASSLGSGAVDTQYF | TGTGCCAGCAGCTTGGGTAGCGGGGCCGTAGATACGCAGTATTTT
. | TRBJ1-4 | TRBD1 | TRBV7-2 | CASSSGQGSTKLFF | TGTGCCAGCAGCTCGGGACAGGGAAGTACAAAACTGTTTTTT
. | TRBJ1-2 | . | TRBV27 | CASSPSRGTGYTF | TGTGCCAGCAGTCCTAGCCGGGGGACTGGCTACACCTTC
. | TRBJ2-1 | . | TRBV6-2/TRBV6-3 | CASSYPINEQFF | TGTGCCAGCAGTTACCCGATCAATGAGCAGTTCTTC
. | TRBJ1-6 | . | TRBV7-2 | CASSFERPPGSPLHF | TGTGCCAGCAGCTTCGAGAGGCCACCGGGTTCACCCCTCCACTTT
. | TRBJ2-5 | . | TRBV9 | CASSVDPGTETQYF | TGTGCCAGCAGCGTTGACCCCGGGACAGAGACCCAGTACTTC
. | TRBJ1-2 | . | TRBV28 | CASSLSSEANYGYTF | TGTGCCAGCAGTTTATCGTCGGAAGCTAACTATGGCTACACCTTC
. | TRBJ2-1 | TRBD2 | TRBV24-1 | CATSAAGGPYNEQFF | TGTGCCACCAGTGCCGCGGGAGGACCCTACAATGAGCAGTTCTTC
. | TRBJ2-1 | . | TRBV19 | CASSRGSSYNEQFF | TGTGCCAGTAGTCGGGGATCCTCCTACAATGAGCAGTTCTTC
. | TRBJ1-5 | . | TRBV3-1/TRBV3-2 | CASSQDLGGNQPQHF | TGTGCCAGCAGCCAAGATTTGGGGGGCAATCAGCCCCAGCATTTT
. | TRBJ2-5 | TRBD1 | TRBV9 | CASSGTTDRGWETQYF | TGTGCCAGCAGCGGGACAACGGACAGGGGTTGGGAGACCCAGTACTTC
. | TRBJ2-7 | TRBD2 | TRBV3-1/TRBV3-2 | CASSHFFREGGQYF | TGTGCCAGCAGCCATTTTTTTCGGGAGGGCGGGCAGTACTTC
. | TRBJ2-7 | . | TRBV7-9 | CASSSLSYEQYF | TGTGCCAGCAGCTCTCTCTCCTACGAGCAGTACTTC
. | TRBJ2-7 | . | TRBV3-1/TRBV3-2 | CASSQVGNEQYF | TGTGCCAGCAGCCAAGTCGGTAACGAGCAGTACTTC
. | TRBJ2-7 | . | TRBV27 | CASGVGGFEQYF | TGTGCCAGCGGCGTGGGGGGATTCGAGCAGTACTTC
. | TRBJ2-7 | . | TRBV19 | CASSTPVYRDRDSYEQYF | TGTGCCAGTAGTACCCCCGTGTACCGCGACAGAGACTCCTACGAGCAGTACTTC
. | TRBJ2-7 | . | TRBV28 | CASKETGKPYEQYF | TGTGCCAGCAAAGAAACAGGGAAACCTTACGAGCAGTACTTC
few | TRBJ2-7 | . | TRBV30 | CAWSVRGNEQYF | TGTGCCTGGAGTGTACGGGGTAACGAGCAGTACTTC
. | TRBJ1-3 | . | TRBV2 | CASTREGLGGNTIYF | TGTGCCAGCACCCGGGAGGGGCTAGGTGGAAACACCATATATTTT
. | TRBJ2-7 | TRBD2 | TRBV11-2 | CASSPGLAGYEQYF | TGTGCCAGCAGCCCCGGCCTAGCGGGCTACGAGCAGTACTTC
. | TRBJ2-3 | TRBD2 | TRBV9 | CASSVSGGALGTDTQYF | TGTGCCAGCAGCGTTAGCGGGGGGGCCTTGGGCACAGATACGCAGTATTTT
. | TRBJ2-2 | TRBD1 | TRBV11-2 | CASSWTGTGVNTGELFF | TGTGCCAGCAGCTGGACCGGAACAGGGGTGAACACCGGGGAGCTGTTTTTT
. | TRBJ1-2 | TRBD1 | TRBV18 | CASSNGQGEAYGYTF | TGTGCCAGCTCGAACGGACAGGGAGAGGCTTATGGCTACACCTTC
. | TRBJ2-3 | . | TRBV28 | CASSLYRLDPNTDTQYF | TGTGCCAGCAGTTTATACCGTCTAGACCCGAACACAGATACGCAGTATTTT
. | TRBJ1-5 | TRBD1 | TRBV6-5 | CASNPIRGQGQPQHF | TGTGCCAGCAACCCTATAAGGGGGCAAGGCCAGCCCCAGCATTTT
. | TRBJ1-5 | . | TRBV5-4 | CASSVGADPRQPQHF | TGTGCCAGCAGCGTCGGGGCGGACCCTAGGCAGCCCCAGCATTTT
. | TRBJ2-1 | TRBD2 | TRBV5-1 | CASSPPTGTSGEKNEQFF | TGCGCCAGCAGCCCACCAACCGGGACTAGCGGGGAAAAAAATGAGCAGTTCTTC
. | TRBJ1-2 | TRBD1 | TRBV4-1 | CASSQASTGTNYGYTF | TGCGCCAGCAGCCAAGCGTCGACAGGGACGAACTATGGCTACACCTTC
. | TRBJ1-2 | . | TRBV28 | CASSYPEPGRYGYTF | TGTGCCAGCAGTTACCCGGAGCCAGGGCGCTATGGCTACACCTTC
few | TRBJ2-7 | . | TRBV11-3 | CASSLSTSHEQYF | TGTGCCAGCAGCTTATCAACGAGCCACGAGCAGTACTTC
. | TRBJ2-2 | TRBD2 | TRBV7-7 | CASSPGLAGAHTGELFF | TGTGCCAGCAGCCCCGGACTAGCGGGGGCGCACACCGGGGAGCTGTTTTTT
. | TRBJ2-1 | . | TRBV6-5 | CASSSPRDKFF | TGTGCCAGCAGTTCCCCCCGGGATAAGTTCTTC
. | TRBJ2-3 | . | TRBV7-2 | CASSLGAGMDTQYF | TGTGCCAGCAGCTTAGGGGCCGGGATGGATACGCAGTATTTT
. | TRBJ1-3 | . | TRBV19 | CASRQDSSGNTIYF | TGTGCCAGTCGCCAGGACTCCTCTGGAAACACCATATATTTT
. | TRBJ1-1 | TRBD1 | TRBV4-1 | CASSQGDRRNTEAFF | TGCGCCAGCAGCCAGGGGGACAGGAGGAACACTGAAGCTTTCTTT
. | TRBJ2-1 | TRBD2 | TRBV15 | CATSRDPRTSGGSNEQFF | TGTGCCACCAGCAGAGACCCCCGGACTAGCGGGGGATCCAACGAGCAGTTCTTC
. | TRBJ1-2 | TRBD1 | TRBV7-9 | CASSLGAGQGGTYGYTF | TGTGCCAGCAGCTTAGGAGCGGGACAGGGGGGAACGTATGGCTACACCTTC
. | TRBJ2-7 | TRBD1 | TRBV12-3/TRBV12-4 | CASRTGQGIEQYF | TGTGCCAGCAGAACGGGACAGGGAATCGAGCAGTACTTC
. | TRBJ2-1 | . | TRBV19 | CASSSVGAGYNEQFF | TGTGCCAGTAGCTCCGTGGGGGCCGGGTACAATGAGCAGTTCTTC
. | TRBJ1-4 | TRBD1 | TRBV5-1 | CASSWGTVTTNEKLFF | TGCGCCAGCAGCTGGGGGACAGTAACAACTAATGAAAAACTGTTTTTT
. | TRBJ1-4 | . | TRBV27 | CASRGAATNEKLFF | TGTGCCAGCAGGGGGGCTGCAACTAATGAAAAACTGTTTTTT
. | TRBJ2-5 | . | TRBV10-1 | CASSDPGQGGETQYF | TGCGCCAGCAGTGATCCGGGGCAGGGGGGAGAGACCCAGTACTTC
. | TRBJ2-3 | . | TRBV6-5 | CASSRPGTDTQYF | TGTGCCAGCAGTCGTCCCGGGACAGATACGCAGTATTTT
. | TRBJ1-3 | . | TRBV5-4 | CASSVGQNSGNTIYF | TGTGCCAGCAGCGTGGGACAAAACTCTGGAAACACCATATATTTT
. | TRBJ1-2 | . | TRBV19 | CASSIERGVGYTF | TGTGCCAGTAGTATCGAGAGGGGAGTTGGCTACACCTTC
. | TRBJ2-5 | . | TRBV7-9 | CASSLPGNGETQYF | TGTGCCAGCAGCTTACCCGGCAATGGGGAGACCCAGTACTTC
. | TRBJ1-4 | . | TRBV6-5 | CASSYSGTANEKLFF | TGTGCCAGCAGTTACTCAGGGACGGCTAATGAAAAACTGTTTTTT
. | TRBJ1-2 | TRBD1 | TRBV30 | CAWRPQGAGYTF | TGTGCCTGGAGGCCCCAGGGGGCGGGCTACACCTTC
. | TRBJ2-1 | . | TRBV6-5 | CASRDIPPKNEQFF | TGTGCCAGCAGGGACATCCCCCCTAAGAATGAGCAGTTCTTC
. | TRBJ2-7 | TRBD1 | TRBV15 | CATSIRDRGGYEQYF | TGTGCCACCAGCATCCGGGACAGGGGAGGATACGAGCAGTACTTC
. | TRBJ1-1 | . | TRBV6-4 | CASSDGWSEAFF | TGTGCCAGCTCGGATGGGTGGTCTGAAGCTTTCTTT
. | TRBJ2-7 | . | TRBV5-8 | CASSLMGAYEQYF | TGTGCCAGCAGCTTGATGGGGGCCTACGAGCAGTACTTC
once | TRBJ2-1 | TRBD1 | TRBV7-3 | CASSPGSQGAVNEQFF | TGTGCCAGCAGCCCAGGGTCCCAGGGGGCGGTCAATGAGCAGTTCTTC
. | TRBJ1-4 | TRBD1 | TRBV29-1 | CSEDRAATNEKLFF | TGCAGCGAAGACAGGGCAGCAACTAATGAAAAACTGTTTTTT
. | TRBJ1-1 | TRBD1 | TRBV5-4 | CASSYNRGWGTEAFF | TGTGCCAGCAGCTACAACAGGGGATGGGGCACTGAAGCTTTCTTT